The entry below gives a single T cell receptor beta chain sequence along with its context. This entry comes from a study of blood T cell repertoires in COVID-19. Overall study context: T cells, B-cell-depleted T cells, or PBMCs provided the cDNA or gDNA that served as material.

Unmatched junction bases numbered 2, after V lost 3 bases and J lost 3 bases. Per the germline V gene, CDR1 is KGHSH and CDR2 is LQKENI. The CDR3 runs to 15 residues. Only in-frame clones appear in the TCRdb table, and some are missing; sequencing was by immunoSEQ multiplex PCR. The sample gives some 65,000 clones, about 94% of which show up once; about 3% is in the top ten. Input material: peripheral blood. The TCR comes from a man in his sixties or seventies with active COVID-19. The chain uses TRBV18 and TRBJ1-3, with TRBD1 matching over 10 bases. The CDR3 protein is CASSPTGGDGNTIYF. CDR3 nucleotides: TGTGCCAGCTCACCGACAGGGGGCGATGGAAACACCATATATTTT.